The T cell receptor (beta chain) described here comes from a study of long-term antiretroviral therapy in people with HIV. Study details: About a decade before 2015, the earliest samples were taken when ART was typically delayed. Study-wide results and caveats: Increased diversity was seen after ART, yet it remained lower than in transplant donor controls.

immunoSEQ v3.0 was run at survey level. A per-sample goal of about 35,000-50,000 T-cell genomes was targeted by sequencing. Method: immunoSEQ multiplex PCR; TCRdb's copy keeps in-frame clones and lacks some. The sample shows approximately 41,000 clones, around 80% of them seen only once. Worth noting for this clone: Its antigen is currently unknown.

The TCR sequence derives from a man between 18 and 35 years old with HIV. Sequenced material: unsorted PBMCs, taken 1.5 years after starting antiretroviral therapy.

CDR3 bases: TGTGCCAGCAGCAAATGGGTAGTGGACAGGGAAAGCAACGAGCAGTACTTC. Translating it yields CASSKWVVDRESNEQYF. V gene TRBV21-1 combines with J gene TRBJ2-7; the table assigns TRBD1, which was not confirmed against the DNA. TRBV21-1 is listed as a pseudogene. The CDR3 length is 17 residues.